Below, one TCR beta chain is given with its context. CDR1 and CDR2 from the germline V gene are MNHNS and SASEGT. The V gene lost 3 bases and the J gene lost 3 bases, with 11 bases spanning the gap. The CDR3 runs 14 residues. Sequencing used immunoSEQ multiplex PCR; TCRdb keeps in-frame clones, though not all of them. The sample carries 55,000 to 70,000 clones, approximately 94% recorded once. These data originate in a study of preoperative IRX-2 immunotherapy in early breast cancer. This sample's treatment: preoperative locoregional IRX-2 cytokine immunotherapy. Patients received preoperative, locoregional IRX-2 cytokine immunotherapy in a phase Ib study.

The TCR comes from a human donor with breast cancer. The chain couples TRBV6-1 to TRBJ1-1, with D maybe TRBD1 (6 bases). The specimen was taken from a patient treated with IRX-2 immunotherapy. The CDR3 spells CASSDGGWDTEAFF. The CDR3 DNA reads TGTGCCAGCAGTGATGGGGGCTGGGACACTGAAGCTTTCTTT.